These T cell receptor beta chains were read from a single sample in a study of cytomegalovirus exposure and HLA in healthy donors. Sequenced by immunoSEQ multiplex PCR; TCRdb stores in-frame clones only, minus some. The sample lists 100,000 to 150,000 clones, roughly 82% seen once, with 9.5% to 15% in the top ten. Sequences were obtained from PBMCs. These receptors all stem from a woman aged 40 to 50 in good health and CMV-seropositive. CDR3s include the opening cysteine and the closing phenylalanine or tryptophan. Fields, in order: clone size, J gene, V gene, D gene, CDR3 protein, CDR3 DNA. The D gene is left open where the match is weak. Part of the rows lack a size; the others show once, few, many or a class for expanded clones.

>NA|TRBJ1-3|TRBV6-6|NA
CASSYQTASGNTIYF
TGTGCCAGCAGTTACCAGACAGCCTCTGGAAACACCATATATTTT
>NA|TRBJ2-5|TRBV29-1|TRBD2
CSVPAGGLETQYF
TGCAGCGTCCCAGCGGGAGGCCTGGAGACCCAGTACTTC
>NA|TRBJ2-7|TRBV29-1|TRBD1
CSVVTGSTYEQYF
TGCAGCGTTGTGACAGGGTCTACCTACGAGCAGTACTTC
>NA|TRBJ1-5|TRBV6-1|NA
CASSEEGRGGNQPQHF
TGTGCCAGCAGTGAAGAAGGCCGCGGCGGCAATCAGCCCCAGCATTTT
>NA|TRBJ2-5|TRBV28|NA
CASSDLGGETQYF
TGTGCCAGCAGTGATCTGGGGGGAGAGACCCAGTACTTC
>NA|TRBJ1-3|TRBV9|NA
CASSEGVGQFSGNTIYF
TGTGCCAGCAGCGAGGGGGTAGGGCAATTCTCTGGAAACACCATATATTTT
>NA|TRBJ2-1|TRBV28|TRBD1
CASRSGQGVRNEQFF
TGTGCCAGCAGATCCGGACAGGGGGTGCGGAATGAGCAGTTCTTC
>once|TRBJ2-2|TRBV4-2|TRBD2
CASSQVTSGRNTGELFF
TGTGCCAGCAGCCAGGTGACTAGCGGGAGGAACACCGGGGAGCTGTTTTTT
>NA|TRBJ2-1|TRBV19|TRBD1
CASSPTGTAYNEQFF
TGTGCCAGTAGTCCGACCGGGACAGCCTACAATGAGCAGTTCTTC
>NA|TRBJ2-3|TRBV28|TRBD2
CASSWIAGTDTQYF
TGTGCCAGCAGTTGGATAGCGGGGACGGATACGCAGTATTTT
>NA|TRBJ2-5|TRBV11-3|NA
CASSLGGPSETQYF
TGTGCCAGCAGCTTAGGGGGGCCCTCGGAGACCCAGTACTTC
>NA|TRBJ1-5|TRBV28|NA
CASSFGGTNQPQHF
TGTGCCAGCAGTTTCGGGGGGACCAATCAGCCCCAGCATTTT
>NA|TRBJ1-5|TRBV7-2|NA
CASSLEGQGNQPQHF
TGTGCCAGCAGCTTAGAGGGGCAGGGCAATCAGCCCCAGCATTTT
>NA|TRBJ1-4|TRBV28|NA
CASRTGPSNEKLFF
TGTGCCAGCCGCACAGGGCCCTCTAATGAAAAACTGTTTTTT
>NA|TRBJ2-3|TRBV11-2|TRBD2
CASREGLSTDTQYF
TGTGCCAGCCGGGAGGGACTTAGCACAGATACGCAGTATTTT
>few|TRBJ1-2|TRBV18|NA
CASSPSPAGVDYGYTF
TGTGCCAGCTCACCAAGTCCAGCAGGGGTCGACTATGGCTACACCTTC
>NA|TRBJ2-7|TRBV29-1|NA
CSVEERDPCEQYF
TGCAGCGTTGAAGAGCGGGATCCGTGCGAGCAGTACTTC
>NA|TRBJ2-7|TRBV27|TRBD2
CASSISTSGEAYEQYF
TGTGCCAGCAGTATCTCGACTAGCGGGGAAGCCTACGAGCAGTACTTC
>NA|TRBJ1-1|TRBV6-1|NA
CASSRGTAMNTEAFF
TGTGCCAGCAGTAGGGGGACGGCCATGAACACTGAAGCTTTCTTT
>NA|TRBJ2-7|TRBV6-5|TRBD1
CASRANRDREYF
TGTGCCAGCAGGGCAAACCGGGACAGGGAGTACTTC
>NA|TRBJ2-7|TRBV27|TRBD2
CASSLGAGGGEQYF
TGTGCCAGCAGTTTAGGAGCGGGAGGGGGAGAGCAGTACTTC
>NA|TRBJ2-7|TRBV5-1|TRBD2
CASSLELAAYEQYF
TGCGCCAGCAGCTTGGAGCTAGCGGCCTACGAGCAGTACTTC
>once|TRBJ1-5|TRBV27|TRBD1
CASSSGGSYSNQPQHF
TGTGCCAGCAGTTCAGGGGGCTCCTATAGCAATCAGCCCCAGCATTTT
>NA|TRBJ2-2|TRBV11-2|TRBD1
CASSPTRGSAGGELFF
TGTGCCAGCAGCCCAACCAGGGGGAGTGCGGGCGGGGAGCTGTTTTTT
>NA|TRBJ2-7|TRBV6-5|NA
CASSQTGSSYEQYF
TGTGCCAGCAGTCAGACAGGCAGCTCCTACGAGCAGTACTTC
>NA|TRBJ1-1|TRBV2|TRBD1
CASSVLPGGTEAFF
TGTGCCAGCAGTGTCCTCCCAGGGGGCACTGAAGCTTTCTTT
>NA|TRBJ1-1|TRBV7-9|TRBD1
CASSSQTGGFTEAFF
TGTGCCAGCAGCTCACAGACAGGGGGTTTCACTGAAGCTTTCTTT
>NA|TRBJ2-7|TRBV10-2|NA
CASSVVGRSDEQYF
TGCGCCAGCTCTGTAGTGGGGAGAAGCGACGAGCAGTACTTC
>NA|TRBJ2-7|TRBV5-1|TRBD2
CASSPEGTSGIYEQYF
TGCGCCAGCAGCCCCGAAGGAACTAGCGGGATCTACGAGCAGTACTTC
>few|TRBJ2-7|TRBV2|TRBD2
CASSRRGRGSEQYF
TGTGCCAGCTCGCGGAGAGGGAGGGGCAGCGAGCAGTACTTC
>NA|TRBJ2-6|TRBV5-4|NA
CASSFDTLSGANVLTF
TGTGCCAGCAGCTTCGACACCCTCTCTGGGGCCAACGTCCTGACTTTC
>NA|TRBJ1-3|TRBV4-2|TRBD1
CASSRTGTGNTIYF
TGTGCCAGCAGCCGGACAGGGACTGGAAACACCATATATTTT
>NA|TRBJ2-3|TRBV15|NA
CATSRERARGTQYF
TGTGCCACCAGCAGAGAGAGAGCGAGGGGGACGCAGTATTTT
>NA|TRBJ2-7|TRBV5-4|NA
CASSLAVTGSYEQYF
TGTGCCAGCAGCTTGGCAGTGACGGGCTCCTACGAGCAGTACTTC
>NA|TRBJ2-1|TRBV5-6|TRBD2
CASSARTSGRNFNEQFF
TGTGCCAGCAGCGCTCGGACTAGCGGGAGAAATTTCAATGAGCAGTTCTTC
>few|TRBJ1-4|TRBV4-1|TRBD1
CASSRTGGINEKLFF
TGCGCCAGCAGCCGCACAGGGGGGATAAATGAAAAACTGTTTTTT
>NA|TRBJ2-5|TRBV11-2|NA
CASRAIQETQYF
TGTGCCAGCAGGGCCATACAAGAGACCCAGTACTTC
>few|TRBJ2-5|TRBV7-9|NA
CASSAGGGQEYRNF
TGTGCCAGCAGCGCCGGAGGAGGGCAGGAATATAGGAACTTC
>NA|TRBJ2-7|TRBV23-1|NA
CASSQSAPRGAREQYF
TGCGCCAGCAGTCAATCTGCCCCCCGGGGGGCACGGGAGCAGTACTTC
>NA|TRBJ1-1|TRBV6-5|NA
CASSYHRVGTEAFF
TGTGCCAGCAGTTACCACAGGGTGGGGACTGAAGCTTTCTTT
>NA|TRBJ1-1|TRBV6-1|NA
CASSPGDREAFF
TGTGCCAGCAGCCCCGGAGACAGAGAAGCTTTCTTT
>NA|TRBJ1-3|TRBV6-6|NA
CASSYKETYSGNTIYF
TGTGCCAGCAGTTATAAAGAAACCTACTCTGGAAACACCATATATTTT
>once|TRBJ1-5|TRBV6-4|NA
CASRTGGLSNQPQHF
TGTGCCAGCAGGACGGGGGGACTGAGCAATCAGCCCCAGCATTTT
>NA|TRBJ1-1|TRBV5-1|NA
CASSLAGRNTEAFF
TGCGCCAGCAGCTTGGCGGGAAGGAACACTGAAGCCTTCTTT
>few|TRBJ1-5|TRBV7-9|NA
CASSLGQYQPQHF
TGTGCCAGCAGCTTAGGCCAGTATCAGCCCCAGCATTTT
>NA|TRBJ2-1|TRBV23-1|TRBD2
CARGIRGRRDNEQFF
TGCGCCAGGGGTATACGCGGGAGGCGAGACAATGAGCAGTTCTTC
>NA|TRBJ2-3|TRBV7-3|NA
CASSLQAGFSTDTQYF
TGTGCCAGCAGCTTACAGGCAGGCTTTAGCACAGATACGCAGTATTTT
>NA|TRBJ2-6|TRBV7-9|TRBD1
CASSPRDRISGANGLTF
TGTGCCAGCAGCCCGAGGGACAGGATATCTGGGGCCAACGGCCTGACTTTC
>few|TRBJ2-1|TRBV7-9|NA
CASRKLAGSSYNEQFF
TGTGCCAGCAGAAAACTTGCGGGCAGCTCCTACAATGAGCAGTTCTTC
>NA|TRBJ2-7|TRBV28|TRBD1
CASSDRALSYEQYF
TGTGCCAGCTCAGACAGGGCTCTCTCCTACGAGCAGTACTTC
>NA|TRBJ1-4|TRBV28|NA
CASSFYAGDEKLFF
TGTGCCAGCAGTTTTTATGCAGGGGATGAAAAACTGTTTTTT
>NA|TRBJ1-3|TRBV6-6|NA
CASSPQGTDTIYF
TGTGCCAGCAGTCCACAGGGTACGGACACCATATATTTT
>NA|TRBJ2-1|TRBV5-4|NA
CASSLSDYRNEQFF
TGTGCCAGCAGCTTGTCGGACTATAGGAATGAGCAGTTCTTC
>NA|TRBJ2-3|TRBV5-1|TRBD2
CASSLELAGPTDTQYF
TGCGCCAGCAGCTTGGAACTAGCGGGGCCCACAGATACGCAGTATTTT